Listed here are 24 T cell receptor beta chains from one sample, sequenced in a study of vaccination effects on CD4 cells after COVID-19. Repertoires were generated with immunoSEQ multiplex PCR, while TCRdb's copy carries only in-frame clones and drops some. This sample yields around 68,000 clones, of which roughly 80% are seen a single time; about 12% belongs to the top ten. Their specific antigens are unknown. Antigen-specific CD4+ T cells were expanded (with viral peptide pools) by the ViraFEST assay ahead of sequencing. Scientists isolated CD4+ T cells after an approximately 11-day culture period ended. Among the vaccine recipients, none had a prior SARS-CoV-2 infection, and nucleocapsid antibodies were negative. The material was CD4+ T cells from PBMCs cultured with SARS-CoV-2 spike peptides, obtained before COVID-19 vaccination. The receptor source for this set is a human donor who received a COVID-19 vaccine.

The rearrangement uses TRBV15 and TRBJ1-1; TRBD1 is a possible D gene (6 bases). CDR3 length equals 13 residues. The V gene's germline CDR1 is LNHNV and CDR2 YYDKDF (reference sequence). V was shortened by 0 bases and J by 8 bases, with 10 bases between the two germline ends. CDR3 in amino acids: CATSRDLRGEAFF. In DNA form, the CDR3 reads TGTGCCACCAGCAGAGACTTAAGGGGGGAAGCTTTCTTT.

This rearrangement joins TRBV18 to TRBJ1-3; a possible D gene is TRBD1 (6 bases). In germline, CDR1 is KGHSH, CDR2 LQKENI. V was shortened by 3 bases and J by 0 bases, with 9 bases between the two germline ends. The CDR3 has 15 amino acids. Here the CDR3 DNA reads TGTGCCAGCTCACCTCCAGGGGCCTCTGGAAACACCATATATTTT. It translates to CASSPPGASGNTIYF. Full variable domain (outside the CDR3, taken from reference TRBV18 and TRBJ1-3): NAGVMQNPRHLVRRRGQEARLRCSPMKGHSHVYWYRQLPEEGLKFMVYLQKENIIDESGMPKERFSAEFPKEGPSILRIQQVVRGDSAAYFCASSPPGASGNTIYFGEGSWLTVV.

The chain employs TRBV4-1 and TRBJ2-2; 10 positions match TRBD2. This CDR3 contains 15 residues. J gave up 3 bases and V 9 bases, and 7 bases lay outside the gene matches. Germline loops: CDR1 MGHRA, CDR2 YSYEKL. The CDR3, as DNA: TGCGCCAGTACTAGCGGGGAATGGTACACCGGGGAGCTGTTTTTT. This translates into CASTSGEWYTGELFF.

The chain employs TRBV11-2 and TRBJ2-3; no clear D gene. Germline values: CDR1 SGHAT, CDR2 FQNNGV. This CDR3 region has 14 residues. Between the trimmed V and J ends, which lost 6 bases and 4 bases, there was a span of 14 bases. The CDR3 bases are TGTGCCAGCAGAACAATAAAGGTGGCAGATACGCAGTATTTT. Protein: CASRTIKVADTQYF. Drawing the rest from reference TRBV11-2 and TRBJ2-3, the complete variable domain is EAGVAQSPRYKIIEKRQSVAFWCNPISGHATLYWYQQILGQGPKLLIQFQNNGVVDDSQLPKDRFSAERLKGVDSTLKIQPAKLEDSAVYLCASRTIKVADTQYFGPGTRLTVL.

The chain uses TRBV19 and TRBJ2-5, with a tentative D call TRBD1 (5 bases). Trimming cost V 4 bases and J 2 bases, with 5 bases left between them. This CDR3 has 12 amino acids. Germline V lookup: CDR1 LNHDA, CDR2 SQIVND (reference sequence). The DNA of the CDR3 is TGTGCCAGTAGTAACAGGCAAGAGACCCAGTACTTC. Amino acids: CASSNRQETQYF.

This chain joins TRBV7-2 and TRBJ2-5, with D uncertain. The V end was cut by 1 base, the J end by 2 bases, with 8 bases between. Germline-derived CDR1 and CDR2 are SGHTA and FQGNSA. CDR3 length: 14 amino acids. The chain's CDR3 is CASSLETQQETQYF. The CDR3 DNA reads TGTGCCAGCAGCTTAGAGACGCAGCAAGAGACCCAGTACTTC.

This clone appeared once. This chain links TRBV19 with TRBJ2-5; 8 bases agree with TRBD1. This CDR3 region has 18 residues. The junction had 12 bases not matched to a gene; V was cut back by 3 bases and J by 0 bases. Germline CDR1 and CDR2: LNHDA and SQIVND (reference sequence). The CDR3 DNA is TGTGCCAGTAGTATGGATTTCGTCCGACAGGGGAACCAAGAGACCCAGTACTTC. Its protein is CASSMDFVRQGNQETQYF. Drawing the rest from reference TRBV19 and TRBJ2-5, the complete variable domain is DGGITQSPKYLFRKEGQNVTLSCEQNLNHDAMYWYRQDPGQGLRLIYYSQIVNDFQKGDIAEGYSVSREKKESFPLTVTSAQKNPTAFYLCASSMDFVRQGNQETQYFGPGTRLLVL.

V gene TRBV2 combines with J gene TRBJ1-5; D not certain. In germline, CDR1 is SNHLY, CDR2 FYNNEI. V was pared by 2 bases and J by 2 bases, with 28 bases between. The CDR3 is 21 residues long. CDR3: CASSETMGFGVLRLGNQPQHF. As DNA, the CDR3 is TGTGCCAGCAGTGAAACGATGGGCTTCGGCGTCCTTCGGCTAGGCAATCAGCCCCAGCATTTT.

The chain has TRBV27 and TRBJ2-5; a possible D gene is TRBD1 (5 bases). Trimming left V 5 bases short and J 3 bases short, with 13 bases between. The germline V gene has CDR1 MNHEY and CDR2 SMNVEV (reference sequence). CDR3 length: 14 residues. This CDR3 reads CASSPQGSKETQYF. The CDR3 nucleotides are TGTGCCAGCAGTCCCCAGGGATCTAAAGAGACCCAGTACTTC.

The chain joins TRBV6-5 to TRBJ1-6; tentatively, D is TRBD1 (5 bases). Germline CDR1 MNHEY, CDR2 SVGAGI. Between the trimmed V and J ends, which lost 4 bases and 10 bases, there was a span of 14 bases. The CDR3 is 14 amino acids. The CDR3 sequence: CASSSLQGRSPLHF. CDR3 DNA sequence: TGTGCCAGCAGTTCTCTCCAGGGTCGATCACCCCTCCACTTT.

This clone came up a few times. The chain carries TRBV3-1 (or the pseudogene TRBV3-2) and TRBJ1-3; unclear D gene. There are 11 residues in the CDR3. Germline CDR1 and CDR2: LGHDT and YNNKEL (reference sequence). The ends were cut back, 1 base at V and 6 bases at J, with 1 base in the middle. CDR3 in DNA: TGTGCCAGCAGCCAAGCAAACACCATATATTTT. It translates to CASSQANTIYF.

In its sample, this clone was seen a few times. V is TRBV7-8 and J is TRBJ2-7; perhaps D is TRBD1 or TRBD2 (5 bases each). Germline V gene data show CDR1 as SGHVS and CDR2 as FQNEAQ. The CDR3 totals 15 residues. Trimming cost V 5 bases and J 9 bases, with 23 bases left between them. The CDR3 loop reads CASSPHSRDRVWQYV. CDR3 nucleotides: TGTGCCAGCAGCCCGCACTCCCGGGACCGGGTATGGCAGTACGTC.

The chain carries TRBV2 and TRBJ1-5, with D unclear. CDR3 length equals 15 residues. V lost 6 bases to trimming and J lost 0 bases, with 12 bases between them. CDR1 SNHLY and CDR2 FYNNEI come from the germline V gene. The CDR3 sequence is CASSPTGSSNQPQHF. DNA of the CDR3: TGTGCCAGCAGCCCAACCGGAAGTAGCAATCAGCCCCAGCATTTT.

The chain carries TRBV28 and TRBJ2-2; D ambiguous. The CDR3 contains 13 residues. V lost 5 bases to trimming and J lost 6 bases, with 10 bases between them. Per germline, CDR1 MDHEN and CDR2 SYDVKM. As DNA, the CDR3 is TGTGCCAGCAGTCGCATATTCCCCGGGGAGCTGTTTTTT. This sequence encodes CASSRIFPGELFF. The whole variable domain, remainder taken from reference TRBV28 and TRBJ2-2, is DVKVTQSSRYLVKRTGEKVFLECVQDMDHENMFWYRQDPGLGLRLIYFSYDVKMKEKGDIPEGYSVSREKKERFSLILESASTNQTSMYLCASSRIFPGELFFGEGSRLTVL.

The J gene is TRBJ2-3, the V gene TRBV28; D is possibly TRBD1 (6 bases). Germline CDR1 reads MDHEN; CDR2 reads SYDVKM. This CDR3 contains 14 residues. Trimming removed 5 bases from V and 1 base from J, with 10 bases in between. CDR3 DNA sequence: TGTGCCAGCAGTATAGCAGGGGGCACAGATACGCAGTATTTT. Its protein product is CASSIAGGTDTQYF.

This sequence joins TRBV9 and TRBJ2-5; D unresolved. Germline lookup yields CDR1 SGDLS and CDR2 YYNGEE. There are 13 residues in the CDR3. The V and J ends lost 2 bases and 3 bases respectively, with 8 bases between them. In DNA, the CDR3 is TGTGCCAGCAGCGTTCACGGTGAAGAGACCCAGTACTTC. This encodes CASSVHGEETQYF.

V usage is TRBV5-1 and J usage is TRBJ1-4; TRBD1 is a possible D gene (6 bases). Trimming took off 4 bases at V and 7 bases at J, with 17 bases between the two ends. Germline V gene lookup returns CDR1 SGHRS and CDR2 YFSETQ. CDR3 length: 15 residues. In nucleotides, the CDR3 is TGCGCCAGCAGCCTTTTTGGGGGCGCGGGTGAAAAACTGTTTTTT. It yields the protein CASSLFGGAGEKLFF. Drawing the rest from reference TRBV5-1 and TRBJ1-4, the complete variable domain is KAGVTQTPRYLIKTRGQQVTLSCSPISGHRSVSWYQQTPGQGLQFLFEYFSETQRNKGNFPGRFSGRQFSNSRSEMNVSTLELGDSALYLCASSLFGGAGEKLFFGSGTQLSVL.

This clone was seen once. Other DNA sequences in this specimen translate into the identical CDR3. The chain links TRBV30 to TRBJ1-2; D gene uncertain. Trimming shortened V by 0 bases and J by 5 bases, and 7 bases separated the two germline ends. There are 12 residues in the CDR3. Germline CDR1 GTSNPN, CDR2 SVGIG (reference sequence). CDR3 nucleotide sequence: TGTGCCTGGAGTGTAAGTGGGTATGGCTACACCTTC. Amino acid sequence: CAWSVSGYGYTF.

The chain uses TRBV30 and TRBJ1-6; maybe TRBD1 (5 bases). The CDR3 has 14 residues. From germline, CDR1 is GTSNPN and CDR2 SVGIG (reference sequence). V lost 5 bases to trimming and J lost 8 bases, with 16 bases between them. In DNA, the CDR3 is TGTGCCTGGCTTTCGGGGCCTGGAGATTCACCCCTCCACTTT. Residues: CAWLSGPGDSPLHF.

The J gene is TRBJ1-2, the V gene TRBV5-1, with no clear D. V dropped 0 bases and J dropped 9 bases, with 15 bases sitting between them. This CDR3 is 14 amino acids long. CDR1 and CDR2 from the germline V gene are SGHRS and YFSETQ. The DNA for the CDR3 is TGCGCCAGCAGCTTGGCCGGAACGGACCTAAGCTACACCTTC. Its translation: CASSLAGTDLSYTF.

This clone was seen just once. This chain joins TRBV6-5 and TRBJ2-7; 7 bases match TRBD1. The CDR3 has 14 amino acids. With V trimmed by 6 bases and J by 1 base, 6 bases remained unmatched. Germline lookup yields CDR1 MNHEY and CDR2 SVGAGI. The CDR3 sequence: CASSSDRTSYEQYV. The CDR3 DNA sequence: TGTGCCAGCAGCTCGGACAGGACGTCCTACGAGCAGTACGTC.

V is TRBV6-4 and J is TRBJ1-2; no clear D. Germline-derived CDR1 and CDR2 are MRHNA and SNTAGT. The CDR3 consists of 13 residues. V lost 0 bases and J lost 8, with 10 bases in between. Here the CDR3 reads CASSDSPYGGYTF. The CDR3 bases are TGTGCCAGCAGTGACTCTCCCTACGGGGGCTACACCTTC.

The chain joins TRBV18 to TRBJ2-7, with 10 bases that match TRBD1. This CDR3 has 14 amino acids. The germline V gene has CDR1 KGHSH and CDR2 LQKENI. J was trimmed by 1 base and V by 4 bases; bases with no gene match: 1. The CDR3 region is CASSLGQGSYEQYV. The CDR3 region has the DNA TGTGCCAGCTCACTGGGACAGGGGTCCTACGAGCAGTACGTC.

The V and J genes are TRBV5-1 and TRBJ2-1; the match to TRBD1 covers 7 bases. The V and J ends lost 4 bases and 3 bases, in that order; junction bases with no gene match: 4. The CDR3 is 14 amino acids. Germline assignment: CDR1 SGHRS and CDR2 YFSETQ. CDR3 coding DNA: TGCGCCAGCAGCCTCCGGGACAGCTACAATGAGCAGTTCTTC. Protein sequence: CASSLRDSYNEQFF.